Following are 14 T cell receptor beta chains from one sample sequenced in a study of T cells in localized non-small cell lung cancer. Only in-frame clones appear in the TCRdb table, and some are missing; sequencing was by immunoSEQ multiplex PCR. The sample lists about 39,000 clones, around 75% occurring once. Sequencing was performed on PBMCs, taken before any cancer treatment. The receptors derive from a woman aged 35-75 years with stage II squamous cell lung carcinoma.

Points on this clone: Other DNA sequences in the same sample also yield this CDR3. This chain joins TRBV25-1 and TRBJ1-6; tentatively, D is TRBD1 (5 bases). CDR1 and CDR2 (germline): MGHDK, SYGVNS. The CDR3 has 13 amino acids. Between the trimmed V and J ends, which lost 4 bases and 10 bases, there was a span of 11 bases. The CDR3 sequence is CASSAQGRSPLHF. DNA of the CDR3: TGTGCCAGCAGTGCTCAGGGACGATCACCCCTCCACTTT. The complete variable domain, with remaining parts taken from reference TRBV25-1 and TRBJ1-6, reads EADIYQTPRYLVIGTGKKITLECSQTMGHDKMYWYQQDPGMELHLIHYSYGVNSTEKGDLSSESTVSRIRTEHFPLTLESARPSHTSQYLCASSAQGRSPLHFGNGTRLTVT.

In DNA, the CDR3 is TGTGCCAGCTCACCAGGGATGAACACTGAAGCTTTCTTT. It encodes CASSPGMNTEAFF. The gene calls are TRBV18 and TRBJ1-1; D gene ambiguous. The germline V gene encodes CDR1 KGHSH and CDR2 LQKENI. This CDR3 has 13 residues. V was clipped by 2 bases and J by 0 bases, with 4 bases between them. Based on the CDR3 plus reference TRBV18 and TRBJ1-1, the full variable domain is NAGVMQNPRHLVRRRGQEARLRCSPMKGHSHVYWYRQLPEEGLKFMVYLQKENIIDESGMPKERFSAEFPKEGPSILRIQQVVRGDSAAYFCASSPGMNTEAFFGQGTRLTVV.

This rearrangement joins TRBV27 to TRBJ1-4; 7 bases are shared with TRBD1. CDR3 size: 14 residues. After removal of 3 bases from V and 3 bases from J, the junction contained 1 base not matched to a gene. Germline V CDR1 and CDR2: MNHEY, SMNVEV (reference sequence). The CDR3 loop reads CASSLGQSNEKLFF. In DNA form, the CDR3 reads TGTGCCAGCAGTTTGGGACAGTCTAATGAAAAACTGTTTTTT.

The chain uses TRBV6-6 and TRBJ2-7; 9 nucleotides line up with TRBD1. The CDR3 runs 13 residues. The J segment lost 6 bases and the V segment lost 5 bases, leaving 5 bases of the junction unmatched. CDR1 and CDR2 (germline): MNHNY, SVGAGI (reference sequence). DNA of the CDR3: TGTGCCAGCAGTCACCCGGACAGGGGCGAGCAGTACGTC. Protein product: CASSHPDRGEQYV.

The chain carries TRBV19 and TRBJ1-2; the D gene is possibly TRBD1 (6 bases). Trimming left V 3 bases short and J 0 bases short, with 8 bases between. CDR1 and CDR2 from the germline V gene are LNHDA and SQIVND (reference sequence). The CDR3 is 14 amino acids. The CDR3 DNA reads TGTGCCAGTAGTATCCGGACAGCTAACTATGGCTACACCTTC. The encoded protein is CASSIRTANYGYTF.

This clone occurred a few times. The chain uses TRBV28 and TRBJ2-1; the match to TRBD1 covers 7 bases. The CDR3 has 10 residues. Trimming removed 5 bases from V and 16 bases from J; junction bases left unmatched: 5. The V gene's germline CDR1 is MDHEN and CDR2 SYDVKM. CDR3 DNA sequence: TGTGCCAGCAGTAACAGGGGTACATTCTTC. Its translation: CASSNRGTFF.

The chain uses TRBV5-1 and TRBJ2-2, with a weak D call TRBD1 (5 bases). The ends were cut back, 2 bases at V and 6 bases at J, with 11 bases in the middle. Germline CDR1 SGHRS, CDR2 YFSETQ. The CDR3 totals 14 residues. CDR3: CASSLGVLSGELFF. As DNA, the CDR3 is TGCGCCAGCAGCTTAGGGGTTTTATCCGGGGAGCTGTTTTTT.

This CDR3 is CASSQAGTGGNEQFF. The CDR3 region has the DNA TGTGCCAGCAGCCAAGCTGGGACAGGAGGAAATGAGCAGTTCTTC. This rearrangement joins TRBV7-9 to TRBJ2-1, with TRBD1 matching over 8 bases. Germline CDR1 and CDR2: SEHNR and FQNEAQ (reference sequence). This CDR3 spans 15 amino acids. The V segment lost 5 bases and the J segment 7 bases; nucleotides outside the gene matches: 10.

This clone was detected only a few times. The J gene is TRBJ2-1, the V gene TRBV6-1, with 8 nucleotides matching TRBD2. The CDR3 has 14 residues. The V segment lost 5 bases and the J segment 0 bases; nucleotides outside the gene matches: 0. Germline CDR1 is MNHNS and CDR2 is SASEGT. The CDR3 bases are TGTGCCAGCAGTAGCGGGAGCTCCTACAATGAGCAGTTCTTC. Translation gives CASSSGSSYNEQFF.

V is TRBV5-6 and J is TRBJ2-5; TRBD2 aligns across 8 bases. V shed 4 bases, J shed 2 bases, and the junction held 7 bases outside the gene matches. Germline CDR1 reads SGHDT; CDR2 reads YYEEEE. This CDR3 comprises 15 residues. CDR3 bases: TGTGCCAGCAGCCCCGCCGGGGGGGCTCAAGAGACCCAGTACTTC. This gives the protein CASSPAGGAQETQYF.

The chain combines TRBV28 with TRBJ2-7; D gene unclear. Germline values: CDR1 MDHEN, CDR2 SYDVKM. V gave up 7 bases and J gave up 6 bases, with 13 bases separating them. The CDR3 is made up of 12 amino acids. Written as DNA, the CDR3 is TGTGCCAGCAAGGGTAGCCAGGTCGAGCAGTACTTC. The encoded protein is CASKGSQVEQYF.

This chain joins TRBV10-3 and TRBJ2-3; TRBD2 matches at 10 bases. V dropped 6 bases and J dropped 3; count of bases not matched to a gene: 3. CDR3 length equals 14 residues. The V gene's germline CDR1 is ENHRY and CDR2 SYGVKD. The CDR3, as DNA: TGTGCCATCAGCCTAGCGGGAGAAACAGATACGCAGTATTTT. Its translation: CAISLAGETDTQYF.

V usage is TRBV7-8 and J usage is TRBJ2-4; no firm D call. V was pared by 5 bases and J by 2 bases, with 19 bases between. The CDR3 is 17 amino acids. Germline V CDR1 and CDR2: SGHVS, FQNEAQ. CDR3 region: CASSPPLRQGPKNIQYF. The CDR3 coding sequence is TGTGCCAGCAGCCCCCCCCTACGGCAAGGCCCCAAAAACATTCAGTACTTC.

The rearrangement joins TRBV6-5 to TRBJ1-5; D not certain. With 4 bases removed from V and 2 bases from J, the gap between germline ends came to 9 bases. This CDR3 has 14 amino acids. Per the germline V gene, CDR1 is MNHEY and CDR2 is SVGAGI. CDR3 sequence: CASSSESGNQPQHF. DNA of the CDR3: TGTGCCAGCAGTTCGGAGAGTGGCAATCAGCCCCAGCATTTT.